This TCR beta chain derives from a study of OX40 agonist ivuxolimab in advanced cancers. Looking at the study overall: Of mixed ages from about 23 to 85 and averaging about 60 years, the group was about 80% male.

The investigators sampled blood at baseline, at cycle 4 day 1, and at cycle 7 day 1. The CDR3 is 14 residues long. The V and J ends lost 5 bases and 3 bases respectively, with 14 bases between them. The germline V gene encodes CDR1 SGHAT and CDR2 FQDESV (reference sequence). TCRdb keeps only in-frame clones here, not all; method: immunoSEQ multiplex PCR. The data contain approximately 96,000 clones, about 90% of them singletons. The chain recombines TRBV11-1 with TRBJ2-7; D may be TRBD1 (5 bases). The sample in question was CD4+ or CD8+ T cells sorted from blood, obtained in a trial of the OX40 agonist ivuxolimab. The origin of this receptor is an adult with an advanced solid tumor such as melanoma, head and neck, liver or kidney cancer. Here the CDR3 reads CASSPQTASYEQYF. Written as DNA, the CDR3 is TGTGCCAGCAGCCCGCAGACAGCCAGCTACGAGCAGTACTTC. Using reference TRBV11-1 and TRBJ2-7 for the parts outside the CDR3, the full variable domain is EAEVAQSPRYKITEKSQAVAFWCDPISGHATLYWYRQILGQGPELLVQFQDESVVDDSQLPKDRFSAERLKGVDSTLKIQPAELGDSAMYLCASSPQTASYEQYFGPGTRLTVT.